This is a list of T cell receptor beta chains from one sample in a study of shared clonotypes between healthy human individuals. Profiling relied on immunoSEQ multiplex PCR, and the TCRdb table lists in-frame clones only, not all of them. The repertoire holds about 1.9 million clones, with over 85% as singletons. Specimen: naive CD8+ T cells from PBMCs. The receptors here all came from a man between 18 and 29 years old in good health. Some clones in this sample may be carry-over from other donors' samples. The CDR3 runs from the conserved cysteine through the conserved F or W. Some rows have no size entry. The others give once, few or many, or a class for an expanded clone.

j_gene | v_gene | abundance | CDR3aa
TRBJ2-1 | TRBV6-5 | - | CASSLAGSNEQFF
TRBJ2-7 | TRBV11-3 | - | CASSQLQGAVEQYF
TRBJ2-1 | TRBV7-2 | - | CASSWGPNEQFF
TRBJ1-4 | TRBV7-9 | - | CASSLRGYNEKLFF
TRBJ2-4 | TRBV9 | - | CASSPRGRDIQYF
TRBJ2-7 | TRBV5-8 | - | CASSLALSGEQYF
TRBJ2-7 | TRBV13 | - | CASSWGSSAAYEQYF
TRBJ1-1 | TRBV5-1 | - | CASSFGELVGTEGSEAFF
TRBJ2-7 | TRBV28 | - | CASRIRGLAGLEQYF
TRBJ2-3 | TRBV7-2 | - | CASTDGGTRQYF
TRBJ2-1 | TRBV7-8 | - | CASSFDRSSYNEQFF
TRBJ2-1 | TRBV27 | - | CASSLDGGLHNEQFF
TRBJ2-6 | TRBV7-9 | - | CASSSGLLSGANVLTF
TRBJ2-1 | TRBV11-2 | - | CASSLGTSPHNEQFF
TRBJ2-7 | TRBV27 | - | CASSQGTSGRTPREQYF
TRBJ2-3 | TRBV27 | - | CASSILAGTDTQYF
TRBJ2-7 | TRBV18 | - | CASSPPHGAYEQYF
TRBJ1-1 | TRBV9 | few | CASTFGQTNTEAFF
TRBJ2-5 | TRBV14 | - | CASSLRTGVVETQYF
TRBJ1-2 | TRBV28 | - | CASSPPADRGGYTF
TRBJ2-5 | TRBV28 | - | CASRDRREETQYF
TRBJ2-1 | TRBV7-9 | - | CASSVRQGVDSHEQFF
TRBJ2-7 | TRBV11-2 | - | CASSFWDYEQYF
TRBJ1-1 | TRBV5-6 | once | CASSLGQAMNTEAFF
TRBJ2-7 | TRBV7-7 | once | CASRYPGQSRYEQYF
TRBJ2-1 | TRBV9 | - | CASSEPGLAGENEQFF
TRBJ1-1 | TRBV19 | - | CASRIRDRGVRTEAFF
TRBJ2-1 | TRBV5-4 | - | CASSLGDRYNEQFF
TRBJ2-7 | TRBV7-9 | - | CASSWGEGEQYF
TRBJ2-7 | TRBV10-2 | - | CASSLTGRGYEQYF
TRBJ2-7 | TRBV4-1 | - | CASSQKGTYEQYF
TRBJ2-4 | TRBV4-1 | - | CASSWAEGAKNIQYF
TRBJ1-2 | TRBV28 | - | CASSFVSVRAPANYGYTF
TRBJ2-7 | TRBV7-9 | - | CASSHRKGTGRPYEQYF
TRBJ2-1 | TRBV7-3 | - | CASSLWDSGSSYNEQFF
TRBJ1-2 | TRBV7-8 | - | CASSLGRTGSNYGYTF
TRBJ2-5 | TRBV28 | - | CASSLAPRAAETQYF
TRBJ2-6 | TRBV7-6 | - | CASSLEIPINVLTF
TRBJ2-7 | TRBV6-5 | - | CASSTPGQGFYEQYF
TRBJ1-1 | TRBV5-1 | - | CASSLEGRHVEAFF
TRBJ2-7 | TRBV27 | - | CASSLLWTTMPYEQYF
TRBJ1-1 | TRBV2 | - | CASSETIGAVFEAFF
TRBJ2-5 | TRBV5-1 | - | CASSLGGRGSGRQETQYF
TRBJ1-4 | TRBV5-1 | - | CASSLDRVVGTNEKLFF
TRBJ1-5 | TRBV6-1 | once | CASSEYRFSGNQPQHF
TRBJ2-1 | TRBV9 | - | CASSEELVSYNEQFF
TRBJ2-3 | TRBV27 | - | CASSPIAGGGADTQYF
TRBJ1-3 | TRBV15 | - | CATSRRTDSGNTIYF
TRBJ2-3 | TRBV29-1 | - | CSGLLLAGGADTQYF
TRBJ2-1 | TRBV2 | - | CASSNAGTVTYNEQFF
TRBJ2-5 | TRBV2 | - | CASSESGGGRWETQYF
TRBJ2-7 | TRBV7-9 | - | CASSSGTDYEQYF
TRBJ2-5 | TRBV6-1 | - | CASKRDRGLQETQYF
TRBJ2-1 | TRBV18 | - | CASSPDRQVYEQFF
TRBJ2-1 | TRBV30 | - | CAWSAGPVNEQFF
TRBJ2-1 | TRBV19 | - | CASSIGINNEQFF
TRBJ1-2 | TRBV4-1 | - | CASSPEGGGSYGYTF